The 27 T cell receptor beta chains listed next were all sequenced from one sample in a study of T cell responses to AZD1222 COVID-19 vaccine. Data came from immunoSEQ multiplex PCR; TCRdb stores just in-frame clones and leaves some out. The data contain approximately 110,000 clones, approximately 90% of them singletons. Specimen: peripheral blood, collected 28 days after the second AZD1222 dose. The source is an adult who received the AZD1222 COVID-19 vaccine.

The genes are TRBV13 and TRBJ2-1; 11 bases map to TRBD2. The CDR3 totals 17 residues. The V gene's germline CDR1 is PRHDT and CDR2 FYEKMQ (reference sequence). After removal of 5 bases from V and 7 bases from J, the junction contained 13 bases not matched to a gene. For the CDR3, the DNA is TGTGCCAGCAGCCCCCTTCTCACTAGCGGGAGTTCAAATGAGCAGTTCTTC. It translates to CASSPLLTSGSSNEQFF.

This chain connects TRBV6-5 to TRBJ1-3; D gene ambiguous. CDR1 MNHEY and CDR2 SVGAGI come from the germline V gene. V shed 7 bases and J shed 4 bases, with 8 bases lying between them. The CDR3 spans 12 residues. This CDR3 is CASNRHGNTIYF. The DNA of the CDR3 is TGTGCCAGCAACCGCCACGGAAACACCATATATTTT.

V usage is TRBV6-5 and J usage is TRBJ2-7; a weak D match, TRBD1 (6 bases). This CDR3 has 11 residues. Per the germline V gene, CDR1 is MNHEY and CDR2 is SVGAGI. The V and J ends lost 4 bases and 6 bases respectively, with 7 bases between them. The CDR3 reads CASSSGVEQYF. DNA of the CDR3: TGTGCCAGCAGTTCAGGGGTCGAGCAGTACTTC.

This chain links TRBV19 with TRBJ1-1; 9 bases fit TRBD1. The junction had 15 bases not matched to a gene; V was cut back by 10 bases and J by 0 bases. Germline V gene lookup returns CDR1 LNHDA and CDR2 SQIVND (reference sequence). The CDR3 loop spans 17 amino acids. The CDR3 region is CATRQGGRFDMNTEAFF. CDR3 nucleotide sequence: TGTGCCACTAGACAGGGGGGTCGTTTCGACATGAACACTGAAGCTTTCTTT.

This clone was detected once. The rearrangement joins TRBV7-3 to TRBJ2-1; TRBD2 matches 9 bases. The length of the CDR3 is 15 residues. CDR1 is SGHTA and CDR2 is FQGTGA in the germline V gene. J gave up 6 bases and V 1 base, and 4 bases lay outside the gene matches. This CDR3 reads CASSLILAGLNEQFF. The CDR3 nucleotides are TGTGCCAGCAGCTTAATCCTAGCGGGGCTCAATGAGCAGTTCTTC.

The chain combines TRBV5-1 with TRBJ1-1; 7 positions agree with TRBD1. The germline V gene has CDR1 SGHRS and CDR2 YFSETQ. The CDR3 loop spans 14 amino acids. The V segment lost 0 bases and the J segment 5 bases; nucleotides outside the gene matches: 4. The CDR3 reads CASSLETGRTEAFF. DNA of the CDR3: TGCGCCAGCAGCTTGGAGACAGGGCGGACTGAAGCTTTCTTT.

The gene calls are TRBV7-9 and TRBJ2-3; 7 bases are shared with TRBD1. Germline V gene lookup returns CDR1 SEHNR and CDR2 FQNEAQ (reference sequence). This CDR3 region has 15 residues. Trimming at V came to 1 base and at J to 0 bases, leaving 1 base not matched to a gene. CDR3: CASSLGTGSTDTQYF. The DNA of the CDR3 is TGTGCCAGCAGCTTAGGGACAGGAAGCACAGATACGCAGTATTTT.

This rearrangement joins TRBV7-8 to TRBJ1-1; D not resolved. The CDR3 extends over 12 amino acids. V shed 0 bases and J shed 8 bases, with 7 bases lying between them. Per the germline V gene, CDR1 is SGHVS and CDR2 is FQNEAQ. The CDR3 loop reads CASSLAPPEAFF. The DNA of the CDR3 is TGTGCCAGCAGCTTAGCGCCCCCCGAAGCTTTCTTT.

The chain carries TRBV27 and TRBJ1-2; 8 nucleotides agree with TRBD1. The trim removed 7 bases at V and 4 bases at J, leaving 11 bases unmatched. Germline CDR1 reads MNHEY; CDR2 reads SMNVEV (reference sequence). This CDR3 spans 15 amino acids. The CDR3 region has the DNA TGTGCCAGCACCAAGACAGGACAGGGAGGCTATGGCTACACCTTC. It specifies CASTKTGQGGYGYTF.

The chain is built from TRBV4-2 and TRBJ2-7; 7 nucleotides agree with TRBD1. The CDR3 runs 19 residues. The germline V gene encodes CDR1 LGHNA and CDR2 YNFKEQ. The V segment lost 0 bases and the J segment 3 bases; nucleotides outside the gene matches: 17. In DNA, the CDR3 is TGTGCCAGCAGCCAAGATTCCCACAATCGTAGGGCAGGGGGCTACGAGCAGTACTTC. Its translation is CASSQDSHNRRAGGYEQYF.

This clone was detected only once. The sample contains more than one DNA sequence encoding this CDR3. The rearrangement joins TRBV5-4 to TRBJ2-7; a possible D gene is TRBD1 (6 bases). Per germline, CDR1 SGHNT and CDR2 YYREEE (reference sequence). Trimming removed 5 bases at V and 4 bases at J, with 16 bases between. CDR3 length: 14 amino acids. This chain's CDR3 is CASRGAGSPYEQYF. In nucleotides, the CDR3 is TGTGCCAGCAGGGGGGCCGGTTCTCCATACGAGCAGTACTTC.

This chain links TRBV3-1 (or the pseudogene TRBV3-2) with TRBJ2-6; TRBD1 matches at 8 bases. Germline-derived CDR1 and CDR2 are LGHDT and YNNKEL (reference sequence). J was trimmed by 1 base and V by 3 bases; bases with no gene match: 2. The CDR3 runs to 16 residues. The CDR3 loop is CASSQTGVSGANVLTF. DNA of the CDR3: TGTGCCAGCAGCCAGACAGGGGTTTCTGGGGCCAACGTCCTGACTTTC.

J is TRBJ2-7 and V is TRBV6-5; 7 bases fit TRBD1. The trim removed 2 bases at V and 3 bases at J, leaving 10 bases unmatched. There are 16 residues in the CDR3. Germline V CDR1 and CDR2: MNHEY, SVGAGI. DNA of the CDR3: TGTGCCAGCAGTTACCCAAGGTTAACAGGGGACTACGAGCAGTACTTC. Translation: CASSYPRLTGDYEQYF.

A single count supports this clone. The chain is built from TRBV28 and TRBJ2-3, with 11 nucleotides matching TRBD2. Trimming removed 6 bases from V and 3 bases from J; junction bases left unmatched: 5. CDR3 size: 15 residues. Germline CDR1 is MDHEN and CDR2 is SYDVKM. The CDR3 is CASRGSGRVTDTQYF. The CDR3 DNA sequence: TGTGCCAGCAGGGGTAGCGGGAGGGTTACAGATACGCAGTATTTT.

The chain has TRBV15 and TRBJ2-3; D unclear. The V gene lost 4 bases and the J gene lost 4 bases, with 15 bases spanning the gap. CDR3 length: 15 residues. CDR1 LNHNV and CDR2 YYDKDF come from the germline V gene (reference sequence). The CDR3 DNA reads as TGTGCCACCAGCATACCCTATAGTGGGGCAGATACGCAGTATTTT. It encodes CATSIPYSGADTQYF.

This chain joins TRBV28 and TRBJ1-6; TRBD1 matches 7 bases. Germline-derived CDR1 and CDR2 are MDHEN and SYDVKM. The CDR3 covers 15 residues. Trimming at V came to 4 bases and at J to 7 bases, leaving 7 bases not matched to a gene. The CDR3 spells CASSSRQGRNSPLHF. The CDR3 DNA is TGTGCCAGCAGTTCCAGACAGGGACGAAATTCACCCCTCCACTTT.

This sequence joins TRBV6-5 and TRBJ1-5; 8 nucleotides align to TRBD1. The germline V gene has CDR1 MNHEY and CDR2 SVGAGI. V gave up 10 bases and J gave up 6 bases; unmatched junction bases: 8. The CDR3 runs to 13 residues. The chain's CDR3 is CATGTGGAQPQHF. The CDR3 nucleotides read TGTGCCACCGGGACAGGAGGGGCTCAGCCCCAGCATTTT.

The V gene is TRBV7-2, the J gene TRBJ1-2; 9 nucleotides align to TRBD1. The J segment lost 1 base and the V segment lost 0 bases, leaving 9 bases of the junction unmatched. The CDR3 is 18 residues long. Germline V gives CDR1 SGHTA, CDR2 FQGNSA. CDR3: CASSLAHLDRGSNYGYTF. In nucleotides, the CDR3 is TGTGCCAGCAGCTTAGCCCACCTAGACAGGGGGAGTAACTATGGCTACACCTTC.

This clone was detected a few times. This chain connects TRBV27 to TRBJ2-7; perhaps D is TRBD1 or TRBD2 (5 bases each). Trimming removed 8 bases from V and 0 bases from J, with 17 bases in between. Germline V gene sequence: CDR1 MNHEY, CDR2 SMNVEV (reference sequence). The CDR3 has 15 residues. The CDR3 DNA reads TGTGCCAGCCTACCACGGGGCGATAGCTCCTACGAGCAGTACTTC. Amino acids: CASLPRGDSSYEQYF.

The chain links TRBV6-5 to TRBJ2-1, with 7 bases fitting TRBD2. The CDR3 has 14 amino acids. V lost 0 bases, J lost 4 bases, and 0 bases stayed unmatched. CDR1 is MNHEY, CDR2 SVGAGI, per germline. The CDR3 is CASSYSGGYNEQFF. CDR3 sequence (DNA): TGTGCCAGCAGTTACTCGGGAGGGTACAATGAGCAGTTCTTC.

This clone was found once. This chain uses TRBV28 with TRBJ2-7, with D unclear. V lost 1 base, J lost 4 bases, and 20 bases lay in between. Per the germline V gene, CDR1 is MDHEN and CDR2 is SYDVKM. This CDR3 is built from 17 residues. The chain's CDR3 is CASSLFLDKVLRYEQYF. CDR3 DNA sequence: TGTGCCAGCAGTTTATTTCTCGACAAGGTCCTCCGTTACGAGCAGTACTTC.

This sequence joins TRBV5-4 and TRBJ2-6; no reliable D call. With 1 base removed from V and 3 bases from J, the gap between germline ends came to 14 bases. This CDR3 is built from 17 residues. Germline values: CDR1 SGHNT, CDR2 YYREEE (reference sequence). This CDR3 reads CASSLIQQVVGANVLTF. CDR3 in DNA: TGTGCCAGCAGCTTGATACAGCAGGTAGTTGGGGCCAACGTCCTGACTTTC.

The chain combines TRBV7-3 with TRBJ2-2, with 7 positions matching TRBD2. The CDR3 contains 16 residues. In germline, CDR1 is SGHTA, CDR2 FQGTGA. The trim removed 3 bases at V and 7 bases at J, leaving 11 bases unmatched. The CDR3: CASSFFEGGPNGELFF. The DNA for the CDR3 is TGTGCCAGCAGCTTTTTCGAGGGAGGGCCGAACGGGGAGCTGTTTTTT.

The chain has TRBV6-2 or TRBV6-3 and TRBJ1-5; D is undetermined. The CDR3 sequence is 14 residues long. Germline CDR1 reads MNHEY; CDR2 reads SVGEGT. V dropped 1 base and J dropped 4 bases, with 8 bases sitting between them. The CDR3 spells CASSYFGNNQPQHF. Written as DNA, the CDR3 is TGTGCCAGCAGTTACTTTGGGAATAATCAGCCCCAGCATTTT.

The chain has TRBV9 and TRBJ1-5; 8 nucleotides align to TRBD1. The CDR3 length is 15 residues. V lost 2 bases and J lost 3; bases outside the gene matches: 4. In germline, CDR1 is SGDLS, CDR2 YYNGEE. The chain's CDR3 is CASSVTGAANQPQHF. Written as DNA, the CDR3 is TGTGCCAGCAGCGTGACAGGGGCCGCCAATCAGCCCCAGCATTTT.

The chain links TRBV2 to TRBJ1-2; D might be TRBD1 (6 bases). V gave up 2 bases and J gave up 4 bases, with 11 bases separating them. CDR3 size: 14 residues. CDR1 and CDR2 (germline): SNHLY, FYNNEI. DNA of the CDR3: TGTGCCAGCAGTGAAAAGGGGGGGTTCTATGGCTACACCTTC. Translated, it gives CASSEKGGFYGYTF.

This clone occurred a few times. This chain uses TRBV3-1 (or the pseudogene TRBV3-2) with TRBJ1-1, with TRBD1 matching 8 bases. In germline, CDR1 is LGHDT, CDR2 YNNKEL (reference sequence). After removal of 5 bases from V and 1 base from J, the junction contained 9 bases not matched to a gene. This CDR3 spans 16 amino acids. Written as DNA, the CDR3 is TGTGCCAGCAGCTTACGGACAGGGATGAGGAACACTGAAGCTTTCTTT. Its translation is CASSLRTGMRNTEAFF.